This TCR beta chain appears in the sequencing data of a study of blood T cell repertoires in COVID-19. The wider study: The United States, Italy and Spain supplied acute and convalescent COVID-19 samples. T cells, B-cell-depleted T cells, or PBMCs provided the cDNA or gDNA that served as material.

Authors' processing steps: Using reference gene primer amplification, nucleated cell counts were estimated. Repertoires were generated with immunoSEQ multiplex PCR, while TCRdb's copy carries only in-frame clones and drops some. V and J calls plus clone size are reproduced from that table; the DNA served to infer D and trimming. The table records about 200,000 clones, less than 90% of them present only once. This clone was seen only once. This clonotype originated in a man in his forties with active or convalescent COVID-19. The sequenced material came from peripheral blood.

DNA for the CDR3: TGTGCCAGCAGCATACTACTAGCGGGGAGCTCCTACAATGAGCAGTTCTTC. Residues: CASSILLAGSSYNEQFF. The gene calls are TRBV13 and TRBJ2-1; 10 positions agree with TRBD2. Germline V gene lookup returns CDR1 PRHDT and CDR2 FYEKMQ (reference sequence). J lost 0 bases, V lost 5 bases, and 7 bases had no gene match. CDR3 length: 17 amino acids.